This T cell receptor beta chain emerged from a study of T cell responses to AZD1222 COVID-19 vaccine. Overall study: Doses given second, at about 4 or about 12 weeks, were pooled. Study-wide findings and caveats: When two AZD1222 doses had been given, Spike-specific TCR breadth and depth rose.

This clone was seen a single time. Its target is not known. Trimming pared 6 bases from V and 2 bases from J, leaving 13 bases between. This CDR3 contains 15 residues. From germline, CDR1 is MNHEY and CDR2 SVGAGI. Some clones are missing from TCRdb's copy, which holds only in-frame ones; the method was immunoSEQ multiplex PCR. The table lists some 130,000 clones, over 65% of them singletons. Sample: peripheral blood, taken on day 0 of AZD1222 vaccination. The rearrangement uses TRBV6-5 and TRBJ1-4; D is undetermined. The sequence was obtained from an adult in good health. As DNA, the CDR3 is TGTGCCAGCAGACTGAGTTCGGGGACTAATGAAAAACTGTTTTTT. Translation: CASRLSSGTNEKLFF.